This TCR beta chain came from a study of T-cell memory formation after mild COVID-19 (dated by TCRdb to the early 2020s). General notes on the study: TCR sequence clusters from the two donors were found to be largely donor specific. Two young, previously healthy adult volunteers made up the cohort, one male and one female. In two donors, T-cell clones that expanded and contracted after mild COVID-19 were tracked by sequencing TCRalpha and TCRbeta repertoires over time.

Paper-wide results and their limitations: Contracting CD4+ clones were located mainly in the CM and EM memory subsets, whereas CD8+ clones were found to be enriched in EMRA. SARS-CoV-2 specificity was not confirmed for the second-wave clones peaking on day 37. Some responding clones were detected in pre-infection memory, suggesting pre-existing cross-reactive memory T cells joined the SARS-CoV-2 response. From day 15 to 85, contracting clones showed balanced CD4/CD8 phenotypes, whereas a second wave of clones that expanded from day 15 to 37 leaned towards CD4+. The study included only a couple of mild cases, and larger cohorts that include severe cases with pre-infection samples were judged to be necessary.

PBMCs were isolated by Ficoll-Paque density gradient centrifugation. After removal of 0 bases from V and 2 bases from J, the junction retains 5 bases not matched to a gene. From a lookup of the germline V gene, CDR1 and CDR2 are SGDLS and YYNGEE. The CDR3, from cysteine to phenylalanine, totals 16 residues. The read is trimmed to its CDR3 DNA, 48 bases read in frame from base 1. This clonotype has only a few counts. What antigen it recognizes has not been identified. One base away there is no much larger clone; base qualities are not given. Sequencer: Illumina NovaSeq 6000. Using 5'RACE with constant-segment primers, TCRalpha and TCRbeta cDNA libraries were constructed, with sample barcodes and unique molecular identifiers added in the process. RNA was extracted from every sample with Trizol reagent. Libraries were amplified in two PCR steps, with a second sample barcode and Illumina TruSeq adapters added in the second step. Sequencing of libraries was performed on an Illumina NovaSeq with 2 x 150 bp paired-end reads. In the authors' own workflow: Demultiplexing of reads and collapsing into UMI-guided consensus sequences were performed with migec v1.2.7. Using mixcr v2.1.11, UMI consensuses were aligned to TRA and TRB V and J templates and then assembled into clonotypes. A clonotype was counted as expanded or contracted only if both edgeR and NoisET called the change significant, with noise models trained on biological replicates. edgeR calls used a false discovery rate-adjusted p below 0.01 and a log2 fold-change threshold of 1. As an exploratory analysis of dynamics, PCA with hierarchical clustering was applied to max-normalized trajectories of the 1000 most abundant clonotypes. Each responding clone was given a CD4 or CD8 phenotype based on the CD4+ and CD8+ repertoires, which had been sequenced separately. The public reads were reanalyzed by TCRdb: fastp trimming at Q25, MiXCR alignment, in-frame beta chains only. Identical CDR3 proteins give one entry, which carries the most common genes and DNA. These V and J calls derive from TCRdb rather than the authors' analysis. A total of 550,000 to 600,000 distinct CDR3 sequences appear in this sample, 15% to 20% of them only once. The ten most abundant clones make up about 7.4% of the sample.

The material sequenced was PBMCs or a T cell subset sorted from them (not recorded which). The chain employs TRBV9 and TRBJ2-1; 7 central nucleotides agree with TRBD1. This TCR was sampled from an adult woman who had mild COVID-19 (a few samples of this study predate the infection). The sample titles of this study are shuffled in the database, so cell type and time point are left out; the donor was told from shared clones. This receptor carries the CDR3 CASSVGQGDAYNEQFF. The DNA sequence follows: TGTGCCAGCAGCGTAGGGCAGGGGGACGCCTACAATGAGCAGTTCTTC.